This T cell receptor (beta chain) was observed in a study of blood T cells in healthy people across ages. PCR was performed a second time for about 7 to 12 cycles using a sample-barcoded 5' primer and a J-beta primer mix. TCRdb re-analysed the 5' RACE reads in MiXCR, keeping a single row per CDR3 protein. Of more than 500,000 distinct CDR3 sequences in the sample, approximately 26% were seen once. The V segment lost 4 bases and the J segment 9 bases; nucleotides outside the gene matches: 12. The CDR3 has 15 residues. Germline CDR1 SGDLS, CDR2 YYNGEE. This sample was shared with a second study, whose subject was T cells of mothers and their children. That study reports: Comparable shaping of TCR recombination output by thymic selection was observed in related and unrelated pairs.

This receptor was identified in a boy younger than 10 in good health. The V call is TRBV9, the J call TRBJ2-1; 8 positions match TRBD1. The specimen sequenced was blood. The CDR3 is CASSPGDRRSGEQFF. The CDR3 DNA is TGTGCCAGCAGCCCGGGGGACAGGCGGTCGGGTGAGCAGTTCTTC.